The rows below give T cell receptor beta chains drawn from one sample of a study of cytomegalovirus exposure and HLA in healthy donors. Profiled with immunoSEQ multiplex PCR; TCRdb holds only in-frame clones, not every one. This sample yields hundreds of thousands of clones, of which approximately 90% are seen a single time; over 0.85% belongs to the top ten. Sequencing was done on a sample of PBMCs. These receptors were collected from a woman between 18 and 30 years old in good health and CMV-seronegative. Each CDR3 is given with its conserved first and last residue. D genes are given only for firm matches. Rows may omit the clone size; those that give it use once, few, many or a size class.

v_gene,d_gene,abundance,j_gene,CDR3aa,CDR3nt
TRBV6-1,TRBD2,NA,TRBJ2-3,CASRLAADTQYF,TGTGCCAGCAGACTAGCGGCAGATACGCAGTATTTT
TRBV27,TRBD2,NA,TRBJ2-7,CASSTGLATYEQYF,TGTGCCAGCAGTACCGGACTAGCGACCTACGAGCAGTACTTC
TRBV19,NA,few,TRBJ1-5,CASSLAGSQPQHF,TGTGCCAGTAGTTTAGCAGGGTCTCAGCCCCAGCATTTT
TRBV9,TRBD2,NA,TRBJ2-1,CASSGEGSSYNEQFF,TGTGCCAGCAGCGGGGAGGGGAGCTCCTACAATGAGCAGTTCTTC
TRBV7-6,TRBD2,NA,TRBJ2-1,CASSLDWTGGSDEQFF,TGTGCCAGCAGCTTAGATTGGACGGGAGGTTCCGATGAGCAGTTCTTC
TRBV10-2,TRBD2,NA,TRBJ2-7,CATCLAGEYEQYF,TGCGCCACCTGCCTAGCGGGAGAATACGAGCAGTACTTC
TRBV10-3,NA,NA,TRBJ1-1,CAISDVGGTTEAFF,TGTGCCATCAGTGATGTGGGGGGTACCACTGAAGCTTTCTTT
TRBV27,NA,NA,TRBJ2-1,CASSLSDYGYGGEQFF,TGTGCCAGCAGTTTATCGGACTATGGCTACGGGGGTGAGCAGTTCTTC
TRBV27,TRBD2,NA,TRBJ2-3,CASSSSGTPTDTQYF,TGTGCCAGCAGTTCCAGCGGGACCCCCACAGATACGCAGTATTTT
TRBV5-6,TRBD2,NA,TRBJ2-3,CASSPSGLAGGAQYF,TGTGCCAGCAGCCCGAGTGGGCTGGCCGGGGGGGCGCAGTATTTT
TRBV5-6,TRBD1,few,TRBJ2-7,CASSSPGQTYSYEQYF,TGTGCCAGCAGCTCACCGGGACAGACTTACTCCTACGAGCAGTACTTC
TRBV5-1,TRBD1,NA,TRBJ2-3,CASRGTGGSDTQYF,TGCGCCAGCAGGGGGACAGGTGGGTCGGATACGCAGTATTTT
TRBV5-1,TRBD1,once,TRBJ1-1,CASSLGQIMNTEAFF,TGCGCCAGCAGCCTGGGACAGATCATGAACACTGAAGCTTTCTTT
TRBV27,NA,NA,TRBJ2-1,CASSLGAGSEQFF,TGTGCCAGCAGTTTGGGGGCTGGCAGTGAGCAGTTCTTC
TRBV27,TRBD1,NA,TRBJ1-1,CASSYTGETEAFF,TGTGCCAGCAGTTATACAGGGGAGACTGAAGCTTTCTTT
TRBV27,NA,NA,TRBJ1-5,CASGLQANQPQHF,TGTGCCAGCGGACTACAGGCCAATCAGCCCCAGCATTTT
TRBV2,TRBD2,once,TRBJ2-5,CASLSGSLETQYF,TGTGCCAGCCTTAGCGGGAGTTTGGAGACCCAGTACTTC
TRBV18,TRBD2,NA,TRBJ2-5,CASSPGTSGNLDTQYF,TGTGCCAGCTCACCAGGGACTAGCGGGAATTTAGATACCCAGTACTTC
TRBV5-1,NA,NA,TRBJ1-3,CASSSGGQSGNTIYF,TGCGCCAGCAGCTCCGGAGGGCAGAGTGGAAACACCATATATTTT
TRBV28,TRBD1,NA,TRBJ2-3,CASEGQGGTDTQYF,TGTGCCAGCGAGGGACAGGGGGGAACAGATACGCAGTATTTT
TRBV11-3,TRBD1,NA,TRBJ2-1,CASSLGQGGSNEQFF,TGTGCCAGCAGCTTAGGACAGGGTGGGAGCAATGAGCAGTTCTTC
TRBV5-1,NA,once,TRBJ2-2,CASSFGQNANTGELFF,TGCGCCAGCAGCTTCGGACAGAATGCGAACACCGGGGAGCTGTTTTTT
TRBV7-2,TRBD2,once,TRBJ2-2,CASSVTGTSAGGELFF,TGTGCCAGCAGCGTAACCGGGACTAGCGCGGGCGGGGAGCTGTTTTTT